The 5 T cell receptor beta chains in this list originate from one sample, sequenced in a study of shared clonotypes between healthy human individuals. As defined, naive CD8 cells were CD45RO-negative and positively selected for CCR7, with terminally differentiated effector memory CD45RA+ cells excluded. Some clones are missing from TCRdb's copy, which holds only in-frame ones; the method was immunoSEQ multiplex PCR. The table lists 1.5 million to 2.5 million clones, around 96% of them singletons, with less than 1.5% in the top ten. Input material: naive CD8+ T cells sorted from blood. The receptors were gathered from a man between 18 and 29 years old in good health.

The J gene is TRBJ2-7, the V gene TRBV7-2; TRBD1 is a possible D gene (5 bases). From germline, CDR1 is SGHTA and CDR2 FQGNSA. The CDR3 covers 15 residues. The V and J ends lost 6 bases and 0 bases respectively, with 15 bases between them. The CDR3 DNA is TGTGCCAGCAGTCCCCGCTGGGGCTCCTCCTACGAGCAGTACTTC. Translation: CASSPRWGSSYEQYF.

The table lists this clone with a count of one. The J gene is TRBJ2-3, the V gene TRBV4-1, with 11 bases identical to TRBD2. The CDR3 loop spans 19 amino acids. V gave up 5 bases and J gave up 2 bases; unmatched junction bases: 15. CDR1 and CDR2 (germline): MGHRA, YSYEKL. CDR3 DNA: TGCGCCAGCAGCAGCCAAGGTGTCGCTAGCGGGGGGTTCACAGATACGCAGTATTTT. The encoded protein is CASSSQGVASGGFTDTQYF.

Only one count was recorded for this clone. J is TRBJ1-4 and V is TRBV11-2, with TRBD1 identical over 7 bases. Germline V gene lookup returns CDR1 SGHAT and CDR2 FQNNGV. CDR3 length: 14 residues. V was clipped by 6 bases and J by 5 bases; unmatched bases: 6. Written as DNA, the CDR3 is TGTGCCAGCAGTCCCGGACAGGCAAATGAAAAACTGTTTTTT. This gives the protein CASSPGQANEKLFF.

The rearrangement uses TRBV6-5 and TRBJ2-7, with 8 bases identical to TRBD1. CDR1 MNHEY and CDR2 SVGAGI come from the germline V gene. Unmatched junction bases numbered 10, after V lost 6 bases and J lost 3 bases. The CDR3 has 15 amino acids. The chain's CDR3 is CASSLSEDRDYEQYF. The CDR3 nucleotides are TGTGCCAGCAGCCTCTCCGAGGACAGGGACTACGAGCAGTACTTC.

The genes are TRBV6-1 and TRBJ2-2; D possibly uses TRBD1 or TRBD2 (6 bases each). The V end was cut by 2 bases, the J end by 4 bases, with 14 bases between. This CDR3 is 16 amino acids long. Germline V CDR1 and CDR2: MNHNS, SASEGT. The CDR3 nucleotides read TGTGCCAGCAGTGAAATTATAGGGGGGCTCACCGGGGAGCTGTTTTTT. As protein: CASSEIIGGLTGELFF.